The following is a T cell receptor (beta chain) sequence with its context. The antigen remains undetermined. The sample comes from a study of early T cells in non-severe SARS-CoV-2 infection. Across the whole study: The study sequenced bulk RNA from unsorted whole blood, with chains unpaired.

The protocol attached unique molecular identifiers to individual cDNA molecules. MiXCR, run by TCRdb on the 5' RACE reads, gives a single entry per CDR3 protein. The sample contains 26,000 or so distinct CDR3 sequences, 4.5% to 7% of which appear only once. CDR1 and CDR2 (germline): MRHNA, SNTAGT. This CDR3 comprises 14 residues. V lost 0 bases and J lost 2, with 7 bases in between. The study, taken as a whole, reports: VDJdb-based matching was biased toward anti-spike CD8 responses and missed private and CD4 specificities.

This sequence was found in an adult who was a healthcare worker with PCR-confirmed SARS-CoV-2 infection or an uninfected control (not recorded which). J is TRBJ1-1 and V is TRBV6-4; D gene unclear. The material sequenced was whole blood. Here the CDR3 reads CASSDSRGNTEAFF. The CDR3 bases are TGTGCCAGCAGTGACTCGCGAGGAAACACTGAAGCTTTCTTT.